One sample yielded the 21 T cell receptor beta chains listed below, sequenced in a study of Ad26.COV2.S vaccination and SARS-CoV-2 variants. Profiling relied on immunoSEQ multiplex PCR, and the TCRdb table lists in-frame clones only, not all of them. The data hold under 550,000 clones, with roughly 90% observed a single time. This sample's treatment: roughly 18 received Ad26.COV2.S at low or high dose, single or two shots; about 5 received placebo; per-sample allocation not given. Material that was analyzed had been drawn on day 63 after the first vaccine or placebo injection. The starting material was peripheral blood, obtained in a trial of Ad26.COV2.S vaccine versus placebo. The receptors here all came from a person between 18 and 59 years old who received the Ad26.COV2.S COVID-19 vaccine or a placebo.

The chain joins TRBV6-4 to TRBJ1-3; D may be TRBD1 (5 bases). V lost 8 bases to trimming and J lost 0 bases, with 5 bases between them. The germline CDR1 and CDR2 sequences are MRHNA and SNTAGT. The CDR3 loop spans 12 amino acids. CDR3 sequence (DNA): TGTGCCAGCGGGGGCTCTGGAAACACCATATATTTT. It encodes CASGGSGNTIYF.

The chain carries TRBV4-1 and TRBJ1-5, with 9 bases fitting TRBD1. This CDR3 spans 14 amino acids. Germline V CDR1 and CDR2: MGHRA, YSYEKL. With 4 bases clipped from V and 8 bases from J, the junction kept 6 bases outside the gene matches. The CDR3 protein is CASSPPGQGKPQHF. The CDR3, as DNA: TGCGCCAGCAGCCCTCCGGGACAGGGAAAGCCCCAGCATTTT.

The chain has TRBV7-9 and TRBJ2-7; 7 bases fit TRBD1. The V gene end was trimmed by 5 bases and the J gene end by 6 bases; junction bases not matched to a gene: 7. Germline-derived CDR1 and CDR2 are SEHNR and FQNEAQ (reference sequence). There are 13 residues in the CDR3. The chain's CDR3 is CASSPDRFTEQYF. CDR3 DNA: TGTGCCAGCAGCCCGGACAGGTTCACCGAGCAGTACTTC.

For this clone: Within the sample, other DNA sequences also encode this same CDR3. Here the CDR3 DNA reads TGTGCCAGCTCACCGCCGGTCACAGATACGCAGTATTTT. This gives the protein CASSPPVTDTQYF. The J gene is TRBJ2-3, the V gene TRBV18; no firm D call. V lost 3 bases and J lost 2, with 6 bases in between. This CDR3 is built from 13 residues. The germline gives CDR1 KGHSH, CDR2 LQKENI.

This clone was seen only a few times. The chain uses TRBV11-2 and TRBJ2-7; 8 bases line up with TRBD1. Germline loops: CDR1 SGHAT, CDR2 FQNNGV. There are 13 residues in the CDR3. With 6 bases clipped from V and 6 bases from J, the junction kept 7 bases outside the gene matches. Here the CDR3 reads CASSSTGAFEQYF. DNA for the CDR3: TGTGCCAGCAGTTCGACAGGGGCTTTCGAGCAGTACTTC.

V and J are TRBV6-2 or TRBV6-3 and TRBJ2-1; 11 bases agree with TRBD2. The germline gives CDR1 MNHEY, CDR2 SVGEGT. J lost 9 bases, V lost 2 bases, and 12 bases had no gene match. CDR3 length equals 17 residues. CDR3 protein: CASSYPIFSGRAGEQFF. Here the CDR3 DNA reads TGTGCCAGCAGTTACCCAATATTTAGCGGGAGGGCGGGTGAGCAGTTCTTC.

V gene TRBV3-1 (or the pseudogene TRBV3-2) combines with J gene TRBJ1-5; D gene uncertain. V gave up 8 bases and J gave up 3 bases, with 5 bases separating them. The CDR3 runs to 11 residues. Germline CDR1 reads LGHDT; CDR2 reads YNNKEL (reference sequence). The CDR3 bases are TGTGCCAGCGATTTCAATCAGCCCCAGCATTTT. Its protein product is CASDFNQPQHF.

This chain links TRBV3-1 (or the pseudogene TRBV3-2) with TRBJ2-7; possible D gene TRBD1, 6 bases. The CDR3 is 15 amino acids. The germline gives CDR1 LGHDT, CDR2 YNNKEL (reference sequence). Trimming removed 1 base from V and 2 bases from J, with 12 bases in between. Here the CDR3 reads CASSQVPGQPYEQYF. Written as DNA, the CDR3 is TGTGCCAGCAGCCAAGTACCGGGACAACCCTACGAGCAGTACTTC.

The chain is built from TRBV5-1 and TRBJ2-7; possible D gene TRBD2, 5 bases. Trimming took off 3 bases at V and 8 bases at J, with 21 bases between the two ends. The CDR3 is 15 amino acids. Germline V CDR1 and CDR2: SGHRS, YFSETQ. CDR3 protein: CASSSQEERTGKQYF. The DNA of the CDR3 is TGCGCCAGCAGCTCTCAGGAGGAGAGGACGGGAAAGCAGTACTTC.

CDR3 loop: CASTHGHEQYF. The CDR3 DNA follows: TGTGCCAGCACCCATGGGCACGAGCAGTACTTC. V is TRBV2 and J is TRBJ2-7, with D unclear. The CDR3 consists of 11 residues. The germline CDR1 and CDR2 sequences are SNHLY and FYNNEI. The V gene lost 7 bases and the J gene lost 5 bases, with 9 bases spanning the gap.

This chain uses TRBV19 with TRBJ1-5; D might be TRBD1 (5 bases). The V gene lost 4 bases and the J gene lost 5 bases, with 15 bases spanning the gap. The germline V gene has CDR1 LNHDA and CDR2 SQIVND (reference sequence). The CDR3 sequence is 15 residues long. The CDR3 bases are TGTGCCAGTAGTACCGGGACGAAGTTAGATCAGCCCCAGCATTTT. Its protein product is CASSTGTKLDQPQHF.

The chain combines TRBV6-2 or TRBV6-3 with TRBJ1-6; TRBD1 agrees at 10 bases. The germline V gene has CDR1 MNHEY and CDR2 SVGEGT. The CDR3 has 16 amino acids. J lost 4 bases, V lost 5 bases, and 5 bases had no gene match. In nucleotides, the CDR3 is TGTGCCAGCAGTCCGGACAGGGGGGTTTATAATTCACCCCTCCACTTT. Its translation: CASSPDRGVYNSPLHF.

The CDR3 region is CASSLAESSYNSPLHF. CDR3 coding DNA: TGTGCCAGCAGCTTGGCCGAAAGCTCCTATAATTCACCCCTCCACTTT. This chain links TRBV5-6 with TRBJ1-6; D uncertain. The CDR3 is 16 amino acids. Germline V CDR1 and CDR2: SGHDT, YYEEEE. Trimming pared 0 bases from V and 0 bases from J, leaving 7 bases between.

The DNA of the CDR3 is TGTGCCAGCAGTTACTCTCCAGCTCCTTATGGCTACACCTTC. It is translated as CASSYSPAPYGYTF. The rearrangement links TRBV6-6 to TRBJ1-2, with D hard to call. With 0 bases removed from V and 5 bases from J, the gap between germline ends came to 10 bases. The CDR3 sequence is 14 residues long. The V gene's germline CDR1 is MNHNY and CDR2 SVGAGI (reference sequence).

The rearrangement joins TRBV6-6 to TRBJ2-7, with a tentative D call TRBD1 (6 bases). Germline CDR1 MNHNY, CDR2 SVGAGI (reference sequence). Trimming cost V 8 bases and J 0 bases, with 17 bases left between them. The CDR3 runs to 15 residues. The CDR3 region has the DNA TGTGCCAGCCAACCGGGACACACGTCCTCCTACGAGCAGTACTTC. Translating gives CASQPGHTSSYEQYF.

V gene TRBV19 combines with J gene TRBJ2-1; tentative D call: TRBD1 (6 bases). The CDR3 runs to 14 residues. Trimming took 5 bases from V and 8 from J, leaving 16 bases between them. The germline V gene has CDR1 LNHDA and CDR2 SQIVND (reference sequence). The CDR3 DNA sequence: TGTGCCAGTAGTTGGGACATGTCAAGGGATGAGCAGTTCTTC. It codes for CASSWDMSRDEQFF.

The chain joins TRBV6-5 to TRBJ1-4; D possibly corresponds to TRBD1 (6 bases). V was clipped by 6 bases and J by 4 bases, with 12 bases between them. Germline V gene sequence: CDR1 MNHEY, CDR2 SVGAGI. The CDR3 runs 14 residues. Here the CDR3 reads CASRQGGGNEKLFF. For the CDR3, the DNA is TGTGCCAGCAGGCAGGGAGGGGGTAATGAAAAACTGTTTTTT.

The chain employs TRBV7-9 and TRBJ2-4; TRBD2 aligns across 9 bases. V lost 6 bases, J lost 5 bases, and 8 bases stayed unmatched. The CDR3 runs to 15 residues. Germline loops: CDR1 SEHNR, CDR2 FQNEAQ (reference sequence). CDR3 sequence: CASSHSGREENIQYF. Written as DNA, the CDR3 is TGTGCCAGCAGTCATAGCGGGAGAGAGGAAAACATTCAGTACTTC. The full variable domain, with the rest looked up from reference TRBV7-9 and TRBJ2-4, is DTGVSQNPRHKITKRGQNVTFRCDPISEHNRLYWYRQTLGQGPEFLTYFQNEAQLEKSRLLSDRFSAERPKGSFSTLEIQRTEQGDSAMYLCASSHSGREENIQYFGAGTRLSVL.

This chain connects TRBV19 to TRBJ2-7; D is unresolved. The CDR3 sequence is 11 residues long. Germline CDR1 LNHDA, CDR2 SQIVND (reference sequence). Deletions cut 8 bases from V and 6 bases from J, with 11 bases between. Written as DNA, the CDR3 is TGTGCCAGTGGTGCCGGAGTCGAGCAGTACTTC. Translating it yields CASGAGVEQYF. Full variable domain (outside the CDR3, taken from reference TRBV19 and TRBJ2-7): DGGITQSPKYLFRKEGQNVTLSCEQNLNHDAMYWYRQDPGQGLRLIYYSQIVNDFQKGDIAEGYSVSREKKESFPLTVTSAQKNPTAFYLCASGAGVEQYFGPGTRLTVT.

This chain joins TRBV3-1 (or the pseudogene TRBV3-2) and TRBJ2-7; the match to TRBD2 covers 9 bases. This CDR3 contains 17 residues. The germline CDR1 and CDR2 sequences are LGHDT and YNNKEL (reference sequence). The junction had 12 bases not matched to a gene; V was cut back by 3 bases and J by 3 bases. CDR3 sequence: CASSHVTGAGGIYEQYF. CDR3 bases: TGTGCCAGCAGCCACGTAACTGGAGCGGGAGGAATCTACGAGCAGTACTTC.

The chain recombines TRBV7-2 with TRBJ1-1; 7 nucleotides line up with TRBD1. V lost 2 bases to trimming and J lost 0 bases; unmatched junction nucleotides: 9. The CDR3 spans 17 residues. In germline, CDR1 is SGHTA, CDR2 FQGNSA. CDR3 bases: TGTGCCAGCAGCTTACCGGCGGCAGGGGGGATGAACACTGAAGCTTTCTTT. It yields the protein CASSLPAAGGMNTEAFF.